This entry lists 28 T cell receptor beta chains sequenced from one sample in a study of T cells in Graves' hyperthyroidism and ophthalmopathy. Researchers took RNA transcripts and amplified the TCR beta CDR3 regions from them. When the TCR CDR3 underwent first-round RT-PCR, the HTBI primer set was used. MiXCR was run by TCRdb on the multiplex PCR reads, yielding one entry per CDR3 protein. This table holds about 200,000 distinct CDR3 sequences, about 17% found once. The sequenced material came from blood. The receptors come from a man between 35 and 55 years old with Graves' hyperthyroidism.

This clonotype was seen ten or more times. The CDR3 DNA follows: TGTGCCACCAGCAGAGCGGGGTCCCCAGTGACCCAGTACTTC. Its translation is CATSRAGSPVTQYF. The J gene is TRBJ2-5, the V gene TRBV15, with a tentative D call TRBD2 (5 bases). The V end lost 1 base, the J end lost 7 bases, and 13 bases lay between the germline ends. The CDR3 covers 14 residues. Germline V lookup: CDR1 LNHNV, CDR2 YYDKDF (reference sequence).

This clonotype was detected ten times or more. The chain recombines TRBV3-1 with TRBJ1-2; the D gene is possibly TRBD1 (5 bases). Germline assignment: CDR1 LGHDT and CDR2 YNNKEL (reference sequence). The CDR3 totals 13 residues. Trimming shortened V by 0 bases and J by 4 bases, and 6 bases separated the two germline ends. The CDR3 region has the DNA TGTGCCAGCAGCCAAGATGGGGGCTATGGCTACACCTTC. Protein sequence: CASSQDGGYGYTF.

This clonotype was found a few times. This chain links TRBV30 with TRBJ1-3, with unresolved D. V was cut by 0 bases and J by 0 bases, with 6 bases left in between. Germline V CDR1 and CDR2: GTSNPN, SVGIG (reference sequence). The CDR3 runs to 14 residues. The CDR3 loop reads CAWSVTSSGNTIYF. The DNA of the CDR3 is TGTGCCTGGAGTGTAACAAGCTCTGGAAACACCATATATTTT.

In its sample, this clonotype was seen many times. This chain connects TRBV11-2 to TRBJ2-1; TRBD1 is a possible D gene (6 bases). Germline CDR1 SGHAT, CDR2 FQNNGV. This CDR3 is 16 amino acids long. Trimming shortened V by 1 base and J by 4 bases, and 14 bases separated the two germline ends. This CDR3 reads CASSLGGQALYNEQFF. The CDR3 nucleotides read TGTGCCAGCAGCTTAGGGGGGCAGGCGCTATACAATGAGCAGTTCTTC.

This chain uses TRBV7-2 with TRBJ2-4; D gene uncertain. V was pared by 1 base and J by 6 bases, with 13 bases between. Germline V gives CDR1 SGHTA, CDR2 FQGNSA. The CDR3 is 15 amino acids. CDR3 coding DNA: TGTGCCAGCAGCTTAGACGGTTACAGTGGAAACATTCAGTACTTC. Its translation is CASSLDGYSGNIQYF.

This clonotype was seen more than once but under ten times. This chain uses TRBV29-1 with TRBJ1-1; D is ambiguous. The CDR3 has 11 amino acids. Trimming pared 7 bases from V and 2 bases from J, leaving 8 bases between. The germline V gene encodes CDR1 SQVTM and CDR2 ANQGSEA. CDR3 amino acids: CSAAGNTEAFF. The CDR3 nucleotides read TGCAGCGCCGCGGGAAACACTGAAGCTTTCTTT.

This clonotype was seen many times. This chain uses TRBV5-1 with TRBJ2-1, with D possibly TRBD2 on 5 matching bases. The CDR3 is made up of 14 amino acids. Germline V gene lookup returns CDR1 SGHRS and CDR2 YFSETQ. V was pared by 0 bases and J by 4 bases, with 8 bases between. The CDR3 reads CASSLARGYNEQFF. CDR3 in DNA: TGCGCCAGCAGCTTGGCCCGGGGATACAATGAGCAGTTCTTC.

This sequence joins TRBV7-3 and TRBJ2-5, with TRBD2 matching 10 bases. CDR1 and CDR2 (germline): SGHTA, FQGTGA. With V trimmed by 5 bases and J by 3 bases, 6 bases remained unmatched. The CDR3 is 15 residues long. The CDR3 nucleotides are TGTGCCAGCAGCCGACTAGCGGGTGGGAAAGAGACCCAGTACTTC. Translation: CASSRLAGGKETQYF.

The J gene is TRBJ2-1, the V gene TRBV10-3; D is possibly TRBD2 (6 bases). Looked up from germline, CDR1 is ENHRY and CDR2 is SYGVKD. The V gene lost 0 bases and the J gene lost 4 bases, with 13 bases spanning the gap. The CDR3 runs 16 residues. The CDR3 nucleotides read TGTGCCATCAGTGAGTCGGCGGGGAAACCGTACAATGAGCAGTTCTTC. Translating it yields CAISESAGKPYNEQFF.

This clonotype was detected ten times or more. The chain couples TRBV11-3 to TRBJ2-5; TRBD2 might be the D (5 bases). This CDR3 region has 15 residues. Germline V lookup: CDR1 SGHNT, CDR2 YENEEA. Between the trimmed V and J ends, which lost 5 bases and 4 bases, there was a span of 17 bases. This chain's CDR3 is CASSLTAAEGETQYF. Here the CDR3 DNA reads TGTGCCAGCAGCCTAACAGCAGCAGAGGGAGAGACCCAGTACTTC.

Worth noting for this clonotype: With a much larger clone just one base away, this may be a read error. This sequence joins TRBV7-2 and TRBJ1-1; 8 nucleotides match TRBD1. The CDR3 covers 16 residues. Germline V CDR1 and CDR2: SGHTA, FQGNSA. The J segment lost 4 bases and the V segment lost 5 bases, leaving 12 bases of the junction unmatched. The CDR3 spells CTSSSYQGAVGTEAFF. DNA of the CDR3: TGTACCAGCAGCAGTTACCAGGGGGCCGTAGGCACTGAAGCTTTCTTT. Based on the CDR3 plus reference TRBV7-2 and TRBJ1-1, the full variable domain is GAGVSQSPSNKVTEKGKDVELRCDPISGHTALYWYRQSLGQGLEFLIYFQGNSAPDKSGLPSDRFSAERTGGSVSTLTIQRTQQEDSAVYLCTSSSYQGAVGTEAFFGQGTRLTVV.

This clonotype was seen many times. V is TRBV6-5 and J is TRBJ1-2; D not certain. The CDR3 is made up of 13 amino acids. V lost 2 bases and J 6 bases, leaving 10 bases between the germline ends. Germline V gene lookup returns CDR1 MNHEY and CDR2 SVGAGI. CDR3 sequence: CASSYGIADGYTF. CDR3 nucleotide sequence: TGTGCCAGCAGTTACGGAATAGCCGATGGCTACACCTTC.

This clonotype was observed many times. This chain joins TRBV5-1 and TRBJ2-3, with D perhaps TRBD1 or TRBD2 (5 bases each). The CDR3 covers 14 residues. The germline V gene encodes CDR1 SGHRS and CDR2 YFSETQ. Trimming shortened V by 4 bases and J by 2 bases, and 11 bases separated the two germline ends. The CDR3 DNA reads TGCGCCAGCAGCCTGGGACGCAACACAGATACGCAGTATTTT. Translation: CASSLGRNTDTQYF.

This clonotype has ten or more counts. V and J are TRBV18 and TRBJ1-2; TRBD1 aligns across 8 bases. In germline, CDR1 is KGHSH, CDR2 LQKENI. There are 14 residues in the CDR3. The trim removed 11 bases at V and 3 bases at J, leaving 11 bases unmatched. CDR3 DNA: TGTGCCGTTTTACCGGGACAGGATGACTATGGCTACACCTTC. This encodes CAVLPGQDDYGYTF.

The table lists this clonotype with many counts. The J gene is TRBJ1-2, the V gene TRBV2; TRBD1 aligns across 7 bases. Germline V gene lookup returns CDR1 SNHLY and CDR2 FYNNEI. The CDR3 extends over 14 amino acids. V was pared by 0 bases and J by 2 bases, with 0 bases of the junction left unmatched. The CDR3 is CASSEATGNYGYTF. The CDR3 DNA reads TGTGCCAGCAGTGAAGCGACAGGGAACTATGGCTACACCTTC.

This clonotype showed up many times. The genes are TRBV7-2 and TRBJ1-2; D perhaps matches TRBD1 (6 bases). Germline assignment: CDR1 SGHTA and CDR2 FQGNSA. Trimming stripped 3 bases from V and 3 bases from J, with 11 bases between. This CDR3 is built from 14 residues. CDR3 coding DNA: TGTGCCAGCAGCTTCGGACAGCAGTACTATGGCTACACCTTC. Translating it yields CASSFGQQYYGYTF.

This clonotype showed up many times. The V and J genes are TRBV30 and TRBJ1-6; D is undetermined. V gave up 0 bases and J gave up 7 bases, with 7 bases separating them. This CDR3 comprises 13 residues. Germline-derived CDR1 and CDR2 are GTSNPN and SVGIG (reference sequence). This chain's CDR3 is CAWSVEGNSPLHF. The CDR3 nucleotides are TGTGCCTGGAGTGTAGAGGGAAATTCACCCCTCCACTTT.

The CDR3 nucleotides are TGCGCCAGCAGCCTGGACAGGGTCGGTGAAGCTTTCTTT. Residues: CASSLDRVGEAFF. The rearrangement links TRBV5-1 to TRBJ1-1, with 8 bases that match TRBD1. J gave up 7 bases and V 4 bases, and 6 bases lay outside the gene matches. The CDR3 is made up of 13 amino acids. Germline CDR1 and CDR2: SGHRS and YFSETQ.

This clonotype was counted only a few times. A clone one base away is much larger, so this may be a read error. The chain combines TRBV24-1 with TRBJ2-6; weak D call: TRBD2 (6 bases). This CDR3 is 18 amino acids long. The V gene lost 5 bases and the J gene lost 0 bases, with 16 bases spanning the gap. Germline loops: CDR1 KGHDR, CDR2 SFDVKD. The CDR3 protein is CATSGPGLGGSGANVLTF. The DNA for the CDR3 is TGTGCCACCAGTGGTCCGGGACTGGGGGGCTCTGGGGCCAACGTCCTGACTTTC.

The table lists this clonotype with many counts. The V call is TRBV7-3, the J call TRBJ2-3; 8 nucleotides match TRBD2. Germline CDR1 is SGHTA and CDR2 is FQGTGA. The CDR3 is made up of 17 amino acids. V dropped 3 bases and J dropped 0; count of bases not matched to a gene: 8. Here the CDR3 reads CASSFGSTSDSTDTQYF. CDR3 nucleotide sequence: TGTGCCAGCAGCTTTGGGTCGACTAGCGATAGCACAGATACGCAGTATTTT.

There are many counts of this clonotype. The gene calls are TRBV13 and TRBJ1-2; possible D gene TRBD1, 5 bases. The germline V and J ends were trimmed by 1 base and 3 bases, with 6 bases remaining between them. CDR1 is PRHDT and CDR2 is FYEKMQ in the germline V gene (reference sequence). The CDR3 has 13 amino acids. CDR3 region: CASSLARDYGYTF. The CDR3 DNA reads TGTGCCAGCAGCTTAGCCAGGGACTATGGCTACACCTTC. The full variable domain, with the rest looked up from reference TRBV13 and TRBJ1-2, is AAGVIQSPRHLIKEKRETATLKCYPIPRHDTVYWYQQGPGQDPQFLISFYEKMQSDKGSIPDRFSAQQFSDYHSELNMSSLELGDSALYFCASSLARDYGYTFGSGTRLTVV.

The rearrangement joins TRBV18 to TRBJ2-7; D might be TRBD1 (5 bases). Germline CDR1 reads KGHSH; CDR2 reads LQKENI. V lost 3 bases, J lost 3 bases, and 15 bases lay in between. This CDR3 region has 15 residues. In DNA form, the CDR3 reads TGTGCCAGCTCACCCGAATTTTACAGGAGCTACGAGCAGTACTTC. Translating it yields CASSPEFYRSYEQYF.

The rearrangement links TRBV28 to TRBJ1-5; 7 positions match TRBD1. Unmatched junction bases numbered 17, after V lost 6 bases and J lost 6 bases. CDR1 is MDHEN, CDR2 SYDVKM, per germline. CDR3 length: 17 amino acids. CDR3 nucleotide sequence: TGTGCCAGCAGCTACAACAGGGGCGGGTCCTATGGTCAGCCCCAGCATTTT. As protein: CASSYNRGGSYGQPQHF.

This clonotype was counted at least ten times. The chain combines TRBV7-9 with TRBJ1-1; 8 positions agree with TRBD1. The CDR3 has 13 amino acids. The V gene end was trimmed by 1 base and the J gene end by 9 bases; junction bases not matched to a gene: 4. From germline, CDR1 is SEHNR and CDR2 FQNEAQ (reference sequence). Here the CDR3 DNA reads TGTGCCAGCAGCTTAGAAAGACAGGGGAAAGCTTTCTTT. It encodes CASSLERQGKAFF.

This clonotype has a count of ten or more. The chain carries TRBV7-9 and TRBJ1-5; D gene uncertain. CDR3 length: 12 residues. Trimming removed 3 bases at V and 5 bases at J, with 5 bases between. Per the germline V gene, CDR1 is SEHNR and CDR2 is FQNEAQ (reference sequence). Here the CDR3 reads CASSLAHQPQHF. The CDR3 DNA is TGTGCCAGCAGCTTGGCACATCAGCCCCAGCATTTT. Full variable domain (missing parts from reference TRBV7-9 and TRBJ1-5): DTGVSQNPRHKITKRGQNVTFRCDPISEHNRLYWYRQTLGQGPEFLTYFQNEAQLEKSRLLSDRFSAERPKGSFSTLEIQRTEQGDSAMYLCASSLAHQPQHFGDGTRLSIL.

Ten or more counts support this clonotype. This rearrangement joins TRBV7-2 to TRBJ2-3, with a tentative D call TRBD2 (5 bases). This CDR3 contains 14 residues. Germline V gene lookup returns CDR1 SGHTA and CDR2 FQGNSA. V was cut by 5 bases and J by 4 bases, with 13 bases left in between. The CDR3 sequence: CASSPRTRADTQYF. The CDR3 DNA sequence: TGTGCCAGCAGCCCCCGGACGCGGGCAGATACGCAGTATTTT.

This clonotype was recorded at least ten times. J is TRBJ2-2 and V is TRBV5-6; D is possibly TRBD2 (6 bases). Per germline, CDR1 SGHDT and CDR2 YYEEEE. CDR3 length: 14 amino acids. The ends were cut back, 4 bases at V and 2 bases at J, with 9 bases in the middle. This CDR3 is CASSPGVNTGELFF. In DNA, the CDR3 is TGTGCCAGCAGCCCGGGGGTAAACACCGGGGAGCTGTTTTTT. The variable domain in full, completed from reference TRBV5-6 and TRBJ2-2, reads DAGVTQSPTHLIKTRGQQVTLRCSPKSGHDTVSWYQQALGQGPQFIFQYYEEEERQRGNFPDRFSGHQFPNYSSELNVNALLLGDSALYLCASSPGVNTGELFFGEGSRLTVL.

This clonotype was recorded many times. The chain's CDR3 is CAITLSGPTDTQYF. The CDR3, as DNA: TGTGCCATCACCCTTAGCGGGCCCACAGATACGCAGTATTTT. The chain has TRBV10-3 and TRBJ2-3, with 7 bases aligning to TRBD2. The CDR3 spans 14 residues. After removal of 7 bases from V and 2 bases from J, the junction contained 6 bases not matched to a gene. Germline values: CDR1 ENHRY, CDR2 SYGVKD.